This TCR beta chain was sequenced during a study of blood T cell repertoires in COVID-19. Overall study context: The United States, Italy and Spain were the sources of the acute and convalescent COVID-19 samples. T cells, B-cell-depleted T cells, or PBMCs provided the cDNA or gDNA that served as material.

In the original processing: Cell counts per sample came from amplifying reference gene primers. The protocol was immunoSEQ multiplex PCR, while the TCRdb copy is restricted to in-frame clones and leaves out a portion. V and J calls and clone size follow that table, whereas D and trimming were derived from the DNA. This repertoire shows roughly 120,000 clones, roughly four fifths found once; its top ten account for about 17%. The count of this clone is one. CDR3 length: 17 amino acids. The germline gives CDR1 MNHEY, CDR2 SVGEGT. The V end was cut by 6 bases, the J end by 1 base, with 21 bases between. V is TRBV6-2 or TRBV6-3 and J is TRBJ1-1; no definite D call. The TCR was taken from a woman aged 60-75 years with acute or convalescent COVID-19. The sequencing input was peripheral blood. The CDR3 protein is CASSPKRAVGPNTEAFF. The CDR3 coding sequence is TGTGCCAGCAGCCCCAAGCGGGCAGTCGGTCCGAACACTGAAGCTTTCTTT.